A selection of T cell receptor beta chains follows, all from one sample in a study of Ad26.COV2.S vaccination and SARS-CoV-2 variants. Sequencing used immunoSEQ multiplex PCR; TCRdb keeps in-frame clones, though not all of them. The sample comprises fewer than 300,000 clones, about 89% of which are singletons, and approximately 3.3% rests with the top ten. Sequencing was performed on peripheral blood, taken in a trial of Ad26.COV2.S vaccine versus placebo. Receptor source: a person between 18 and 59 years old who received the Ad26.COV2.S COVID-19 vaccine or a placebo. The CDR3 runs from the conserved cysteine through the conserved F or W. D genes are given only for firm matches. Size is stated for part of the rows, as once, few or many counts, or as a class when the clone is expanded.

d_gene,j_gene,v_gene,abundance,CDR3aa,CDR3nt
-,TRBJ2-7,TRBV7-9,-,CASSTGTLSYEQYF,TGTGCCAGCAGCACCGGGACCCTATCCTACGAGCAGTACTTC
TRBD2,TRBJ2-3,TRBV6-1,-,CASSELWVGRDGTDTQYF,TGTGCCAGCAGTGAACTGTGGGTGGGGAGGGACGGCACAGATACGCAGTATTTT
TRBD2,TRBJ2-3,TRBV5-6,-,CASSLGLAGGATDTQYF,TGTGCCAGCAGCTTAGGACTAGCGGGGGGAGCTACAGATACGCAGTATTTT
TRBD1,TRBJ2-7,TRBV18,few,CASSPPTGYEQYF,TGTGCCAGCTCACCACCGACAGGGTACGAGCAGTACTTC
TRBD2,TRBJ2-7,TRBV3-1/TRBV3-2,-,CASSLGLAGNSYEQYF,TGTGCCAGCAGCCTGGGACTAGCGGGAAACTCCTACGAGCAGTACTTC
-,TRBJ1-1,TRBV7-2,-,CASSLHPGAPTEAFF,TGTGCCAGCAGCTTACATCCAGGGGCACCCACTGAAGCTTTCTTT
-,TRBJ2-1,TRBV10-3,once,CAISELVFEQFF,TGTGCCATCAGTGAGTTGGTATTCGAGCAGTTCTTC
TRBD2,TRBJ2-1,TRBV4-1,-,CASSLPEGTSGVNEQFF,TGCGCCAGCAGCCTCCCGGAGGGGACTAGCGGGGTCAATGAGCAGTTCTTC
-,TRBJ1-2,TRBV18,-,CASSPQTGRGYGYTF,TGTGCCAGCTCACCACAAACGGGCAGAGGCTATGGCTACACCTTC
TRBD1,TRBJ2-7,TRBV27,-,CASKVVAGQGAYEQYF,TGTGCCAGCAAAGTGGTCGCGGGACAGGGGGCCTACGAGCAGTACTTC